A selection of T cell receptor beta chains follows, all from one sample in a study of T-cell reconstitution after alpha-beta-depleted transplantation in children. TCRdb called the PCR reads again in MiXCR, with one record for every CDR3 protein. The table has about 98,000 distinct CDR3 sequences, 4.5% to 7.5% seen once; the top ten hold around 5.6%. Sequences were derived from PBMCs, mostly from graft donor cells, sampled 60 days after TCRalphabeta/CD19-depleted stem cell transplant. Receptor source: a female patient aged 2-10 years who had a stem cell transplant for Fanconi anemia, so the T cells may come from the graft donor. Both conserved end residues are part of each CDR3. Clone size appears in some rows only: once, few, many, or a class for an expanded clone.

cdr3_aa: CASSFGSYEQYF; cdr3_length: 12; v_call: TRBV12-3/TRBV12-4; j_call: TRBJ2-7; clone_size: .
cdr3_aa: CASSFVGGNSPLHF; cdr3_length: 14; v_call: TRBV28; j_call: TRBJ1-6; clone_size: few
cdr3_aa: CASSLQQGIGSYNEQFF; cdr3_length: 17; v_call: TRBV7-8; j_call: TRBJ2-1; clone_size: many
cdr3_aa: CASRSVRLARGYTF; cdr3_length: 14; v_call: TRBV6-5; j_call: TRBJ1-2; clone_size: few
cdr3_aa: CASSLPGRNTGELFF; cdr3_length: 15; v_call: TRBV7-9; j_call: TRBJ2-2; clone_size: many
cdr3_aa: CASSLSAPTYEQYF; cdr3_length: 14; v_call: TRBV12-3/TRBV12-4; j_call: TRBJ2-7; clone_size: many
cdr3_aa: CASSQDLGPNQPQHF; cdr3_length: 15; v_call: TRBV3-1; j_call: TRBJ1-5; clone_size: many
cdr3_aa: CASSWSVRGGRTDTQYF; cdr3_length: 17; v_call: TRBV5-1; j_call: TRBJ2-3; clone_size: few
cdr3_aa: CASSFRGDYPADTQYF; cdr3_length: 16; v_call: TRBV12-3/TRBV12-4; j_call: TRBJ2-3; clone_size: .
cdr3_aa: CASSLRVGNQPQHF; cdr3_length: 14; v_call: TRBV7-2; j_call: TRBJ1-5; clone_size: .
cdr3_aa: CASSSPTAKEQFF; cdr3_length: 13; v_call: TRBV5-4; j_call: TRBJ2-1; clone_size: .
cdr3_aa: CASSLVPERVDTQYF; cdr3_length: 15; v_call: TRBV5-1; j_call: TRBJ2-3; clone_size: many
cdr3_aa: CASMFSEQYF; cdr3_length: 10; v_call: TRBV5-1; j_call: TRBJ2-7; clone_size: medium-sized
cdr3_aa: CATSRDRVATNEKLFF; cdr3_length: 16; v_call: TRBV15; j_call: TRBJ1-4; clone_size: few
cdr3_aa: CASSQVRLVQYF; cdr3_length: 12; v_call: TRBV3-1; j_call: TRBJ2-4; clone_size: many
cdr3_aa: CASTQGASYNSPLHF; cdr3_length: 15; v_call: TRBV5-1; j_call: TRBJ1-6; clone_size: many
cdr3_aa: CASSLTDRGETQYF; cdr3_length: 14; v_call: TRBV12-3/TRBV12-4; j_call: TRBJ2-5; clone_size: many
cdr3_aa: CASSQEGGLAGVSDEQFF; cdr3_length: 18; v_call: TRBV4-2; j_call: TRBJ2-1; clone_size: .
cdr3_aa: CASSLSGGGLAGAQSRFF; cdr3_length: 18; v_call: TRBV12-3/TRBV12-4; j_call: TRBJ2-1; clone_size: .
cdr3_aa: CASSPTHGRNEQFF; cdr3_length: 14; v_call: TRBV7-3; j_call: TRBJ2-1; clone_size: few
cdr3_aa: CASSAGQGNEKLFF; cdr3_length: 14; v_call: TRBV5-1; j_call: TRBJ1-4; clone_size: few
cdr3_aa: CAISVYPYEQYF; cdr3_length: 12; v_call: TRBV10-3; j_call: TRBJ2-7; clone_size: many
cdr3_aa: CASRSDRTGVYQETQYF; cdr3_length: 17; v_call: TRBV5-1; j_call: TRBJ2-5; clone_size: few
cdr3_aa: CATHLGGTSDEQFF; cdr3_length: 14; v_call: TRBV10-3; j_call: TRBJ2-1; clone_size: many
cdr3_aa: CASSSTSGAYNEQFF; cdr3_length: 15; v_call: TRBV7-3; j_call: TRBJ2-1; clone_size: many
cdr3_aa: CASSYFRTGELFF; cdr3_length: 13; v_call: TRBV6-5; j_call: TRBJ2-2; clone_size: many
cdr3_aa: CSARDSYSYNEQFF; cdr3_length: 14; v_call: TRBV20-1; j_call: TRBJ2-1; clone_size: few
cdr3_aa: CASSFIAGNNSPLHF; cdr3_length: 15; v_call: TRBV12-3/TRBV12-4; j_call: TRBJ1-6; clone_size: many
cdr3_aa: CASSVVDRGNSPLHF; cdr3_length: 15; v_call: TRBV9; j_call: TRBJ1-6; clone_size: few
cdr3_aa: CASSLDRANQPQHF; cdr3_length: 14; v_call: TRBV7-3; j_call: TRBJ1-5; clone_size: few
cdr3_aa: CASSVDLGDAYEQYF; cdr3_length: 15; v_call: TRBV9; j_call: TRBJ2-7; clone_size: many
cdr3_aa: CSASKTVQETQYF; cdr3_length: 13; v_call: TRBV20-1; j_call: TRBJ2-5; clone_size: many
cdr3_aa: CASSYADTSYEQYF; cdr3_length: 14; v_call: TRBV6-2/TRBV6-3; j_call: TRBJ2-7; clone_size: few
cdr3_aa: CASEGATRYGVNEQFF; cdr3_length: 16; v_call: TRBV10-3; j_call: TRBJ2-1; clone_size: many
cdr3_aa: CASSELRGRSEKLFF; cdr3_length: 15; v_call: TRBV25-1; j_call: TRBJ1-4; clone_size: many
cdr3_aa: CASSLIGRSTYEQYF; cdr3_length: 15; v_call: TRBV5-1; j_call: TRBJ2-7; clone_size: many
cdr3_aa: CASSQGPRDGYTF; cdr3_length: 13; v_call: TRBV5-1; j_call: TRBJ1-2; clone_size: .
cdr3_aa: CASTPASSGSYNEQFF; cdr3_length: 16; v_call: TRBV5-1; j_call: TRBJ2-1; clone_size: many
cdr3_aa: CAGARTNTGELFF; cdr3_length: 13; v_call: TRBV28; j_call: TRBJ2-2; clone_size: .
cdr3_aa: CASSRFGEAGDRDTDTQYF; cdr3_length: 19; v_call: TRBV5-1; j_call: TRBJ2-3; clone_size: many
cdr3_aa: CASSEMEGSTDTQYF; cdr3_length: 15; v_call: TRBV6-1; j_call: TRBJ2-3; clone_size: .
cdr3_aa: CASSKLRTSGYTDTQYF; cdr3_length: 17; v_call: TRBV21-1; j_call: TRBJ2-3; clone_size: many